This TCR beta chain is from a study of regulatory T cells in long-lasting Graves disease. The time point here: newly diagnosed GD, antithyroid drugs for less than 3 months. The TCR library was made from RNA that had been extracted from PBMCs in TRIzol. The CDR3 totals 13 residues. Between the trimmed V and J ends, which lost 3 bases and 7 bases, there was a span of 12 bases. CDR1 is SGHTA and CDR2 is FQGNSA in the germline V gene. iRepertoire HTBI primers and Arm-PCR of CDR3 regions built TCR beta libraries. TCRdb fed the multiplex PCR reads into MiXCR, producing one record per CDR3 protein. This table holds 350,000 to 400,000 distinct CDR3 sequences, around 16% found once. This clonotype was counted ten times or more.

This sequence was found in a female donor with Graves disease. The specimen comprised peripheral blood mononuclear cells (PBMCs), sampled at new diagnosis, from a patient treated with antithyroid drugs. The chain couples TRBV7-2 to TRBJ1-2; D is undetermined. CDR3 coding DNA: TGTGCCAGCAGCTTGGGCCGTAACAGTGGCTACACCTTC. Protein product: CASSLGRNSGYTF.